The 4 T cell receptor beta chains given below trace back to one sample, sequenced in a study of CD8 T cells in ankylosing spondylitis. Study observations and caveats: It appeared that ankylosing spondylitis blood was characterized by a TCR beta motif of several highly homologous variants.

TCRdb ran MiXCR on the 5' RACE reads and lists one entry per CDR3 protein. The repertoire holds 390,000 or so distinct CDR3 sequences, around 20% seen once, with approximately 15% in the top ten. These receptors' targets are unknown. The sequencing input was blood, either unsorted or a sorted T cell fraction (not recorded which). These receptors all come from a male donor with ankylosing spondylitis.

This clonotype has just a few counts. The V gene is TRBV6-2 or TRBV6-3, the J gene TRBJ1-1; no reliable D call. Germline lookup yields CDR1 MNHEY and CDR2 SVGEGT. The CDR3 contains 17 residues. Trimming took off 6 bases at V and 4 bases at J, with 24 bases between the two ends. The CDR3 is CASSPIESTYRVTEAFF. The CDR3 nucleotides are TGTGCCAGCAGCCCCATCGAAAGCACCTATAGAGTCACTGAAGCTTTCTTT.

This sequence joins TRBV14 and TRBJ2-5; a possible D gene is TRBD2 (5 bases). V gave up 1 base and J gave up 4 bases, with 16 bases separating them. CDR1 SGHDN and CDR2 FVKESK come from the germline V gene. The CDR3 runs 16 residues. The CDR3 nucleotides are TGTGCCAGCAGCCAAGGACATCCTAATCGGGGAGAGACCCAGTACTTC. This sequence encodes CASSQGHPNRGETQYF. Filled out from reference TRBV14 and TRBJ2-5, the complete variable domain reads EAGVTQFPSHSVIEKGQTVTLRCDPISGHDNLYWYRRVMGKEIKFLLHFVKESKQDESGMPNNRFLAERTGGTYSTLKVQPAELEDSGVYFCASSQGHPNRGETQYFGPGTRLLVL.

This clonotype was seen only a few times. The chain employs TRBV10-3 and TRBJ2-1, with 8 bases identical to TRBD1. The germline gives CDR1 ENHRY, CDR2 SYGVKD. Trimming cost V 6 bases and J 4 bases; bases outside gene matches: 8. This CDR3 contains 15 residues. Here the CDR3 reads CAIRSTGGPYNEQFF. CDR3 nucleotide sequence: TGTGCCATCAGATCTACAGGGGGGCCTTACAATGAGCAGTTCTTC.

The genes are TRBV5-1 and TRBJ2-7, with 11 bases that match TRBD2. The CDR3 is made up of 15 amino acids. J gave up 5 bases and V 0 bases, and 4 bases lay outside the gene matches. In germline, CDR1 is SGHRS, CDR2 YFSETQ. The CDR3 sequence is CASSLVAGGLNEQYF. CDR3 bases: TGCGCCAGCAGCTTGGTAGCGGGAGGGCTCAACGAGCAGTACTTC.